This T cell receptor (beta chain) was sequenced during a study of PD-1 blockade in classical Hodgkin lymphoma. About the study: Nivolumab was administered to patients intravenously at 3 mg/kg every 2 weeks.

There are 17 residues in the CDR3. The V end was cut by 0 bases, the J end by 0 bases, with 15 bases between. In every patient, relapse followed autologous stem cell transplantation, while exposure to brentuximab vedotin differed. TCRdb's copy holds only in-frame clones and misses some; the assay was immunoSEQ multiplex PCR. The sample shows just under 100,000 clones, around four fifths of them seen only once. This TCR was recovered from a human donor with classical Hodgkin lymphoma. The sequences come from peripheral blood mononuclear cells (PBMCs), collected at baseline. J is TRBJ2-7 and V is TRBV23-1; D possibly corresponds to TRBD2 (6 bases). TRBV23-1 is placed among ORFs of uncertain function. Here the CDR3 reads CASSQSERRGYSYEQYF. As DNA, the CDR3 is TGCGCCAGCAGTCAATCTGAAAGGAGGGGTTACTCCTACGAGCAGTACTTC.